The TCR beta chain described here comes from a study of CD8 T cells in Susac syndrome. The study's findings and limits: The TCR sequencing and HLA analysis in the study involved a relatively small number of individuals, as the study acknowledged.

On this clonotype: The antigen remains unidentified.

The CDR3 consists of 13 residues. The germline V gene has CDR1 SGHAT and CDR2 FQNNGV. The V gene lost 5 bases and the J gene lost 4 bases, with 11 bases spanning the gap. Healthy donors, matched for age and sex, constituted the control group. Negative isolation was used for CD8+ and CD4+ T cells and FACS enrichment for TEMRA cells. RNA in amounts of roughly 0.45 to 1 ug was reverse transcribed with random hexamers. The method of amplification for TCR beta CDR3 was immunoSEQ multiplex PCR, covering 54 Vbeta and 13 Jbeta. From the immunoSEQ multiplex PCR reads, TCRdb called clonotypes with MiXCR, one entry per CDR3 protein. The data show approximately 110,000 distinct CDR3 sequences, approximately 96% seen once.

V is TRBV11-2 and J is TRBJ1-2; unclear D gene. The TCR originated in a human donor in good health. The sample comprised CD4+ T cells from PBMCs. The CDR3 loop reads CASSPSRRYGYTF. In DNA form, the CDR3 reads TGTGCCAGCAGCCCCAGTCGGCGCTATGGCTACACCTTC.